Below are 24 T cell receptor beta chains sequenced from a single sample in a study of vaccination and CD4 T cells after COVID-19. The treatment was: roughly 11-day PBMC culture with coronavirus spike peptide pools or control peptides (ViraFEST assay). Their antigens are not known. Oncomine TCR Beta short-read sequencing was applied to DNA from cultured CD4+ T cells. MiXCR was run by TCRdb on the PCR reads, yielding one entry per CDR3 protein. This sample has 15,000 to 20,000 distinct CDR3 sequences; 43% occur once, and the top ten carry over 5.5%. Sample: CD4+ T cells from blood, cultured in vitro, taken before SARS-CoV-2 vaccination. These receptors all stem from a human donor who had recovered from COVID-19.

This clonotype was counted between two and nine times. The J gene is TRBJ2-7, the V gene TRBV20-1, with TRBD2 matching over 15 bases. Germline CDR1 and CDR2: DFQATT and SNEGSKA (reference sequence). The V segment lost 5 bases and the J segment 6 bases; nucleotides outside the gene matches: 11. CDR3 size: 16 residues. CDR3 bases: TGCAGTGCTGTAGGACTAGCGGGAGGGCAATTCGGCGAGCAGTACTTC. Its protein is CSAVGLAGGQFGEQYF.

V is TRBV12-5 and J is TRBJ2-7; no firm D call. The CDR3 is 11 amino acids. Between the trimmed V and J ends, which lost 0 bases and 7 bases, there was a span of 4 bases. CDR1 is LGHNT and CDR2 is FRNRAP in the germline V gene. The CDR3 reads CASGLVAEQYF. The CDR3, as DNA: TGTGCTAGTGGTTTGGTGGCTGAGCAGTACTTC.

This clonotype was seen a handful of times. CDR3 sequence (DNA): TGTGCCAGCAGCTTATCGGAATACGAGACCCAGTACTTC. It translates to CASSLSEYETQYF. V is TRBV7-6 and J is TRBJ2-5; D is unclear. The CDR3 is 13 amino acids. Looked up from germline, CDR1 is SGHVS and CDR2 is FNYEAQ. Trimming took off 2 bases at V and 5 bases at J, with 9 bases between the two ends.

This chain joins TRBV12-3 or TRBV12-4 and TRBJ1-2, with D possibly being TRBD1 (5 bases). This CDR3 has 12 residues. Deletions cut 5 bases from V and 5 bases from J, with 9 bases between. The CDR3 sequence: CASSQGDYGYTF. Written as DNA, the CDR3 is TGTGCCAGCAGTCAAGGGGATTATGGCTACACCTTC.

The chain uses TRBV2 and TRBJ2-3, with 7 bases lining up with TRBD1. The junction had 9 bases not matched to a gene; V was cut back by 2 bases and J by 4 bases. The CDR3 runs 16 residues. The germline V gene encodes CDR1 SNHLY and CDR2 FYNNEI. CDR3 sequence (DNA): TGTGCCAGCAGTGAATTACCGGGACAGCTATCAGATACGCAGTATTTT. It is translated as CASSELPGQLSDTQYF.

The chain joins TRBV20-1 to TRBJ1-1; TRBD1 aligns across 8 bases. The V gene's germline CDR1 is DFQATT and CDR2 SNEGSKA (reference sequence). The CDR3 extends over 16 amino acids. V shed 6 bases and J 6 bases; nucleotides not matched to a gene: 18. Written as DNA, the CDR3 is TGCAGTGCCCCGGACAGGGTGAGAAGTGGCGTCGCTGAAGCTTTCTTT. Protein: CSAPDRVRSGVAEAFF.

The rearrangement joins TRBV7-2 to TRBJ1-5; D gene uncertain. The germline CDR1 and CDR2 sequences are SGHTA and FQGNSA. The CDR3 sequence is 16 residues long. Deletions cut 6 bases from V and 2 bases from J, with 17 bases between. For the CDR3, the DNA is TGTGCCAGCAGTTCTTGGGTGCTTGCGGGCAATCAGCCCCAGCATTTT. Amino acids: CASSSWVLAGNQPQHF.

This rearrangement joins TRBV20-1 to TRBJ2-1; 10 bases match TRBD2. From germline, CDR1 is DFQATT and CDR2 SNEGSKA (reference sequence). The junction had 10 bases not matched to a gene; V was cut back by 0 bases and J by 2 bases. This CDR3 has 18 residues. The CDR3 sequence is CSARDEGRLAGTYNEQFF. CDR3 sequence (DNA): TGCAGTGCTAGAGATGAGGGGAGACTAGCGGGTACCTACAATGAGCAGTTCTTC.

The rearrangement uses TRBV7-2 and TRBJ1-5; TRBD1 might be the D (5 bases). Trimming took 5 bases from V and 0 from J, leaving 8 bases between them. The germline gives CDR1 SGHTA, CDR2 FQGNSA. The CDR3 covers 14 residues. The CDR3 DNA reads TGTGCCAGCAGCGTGGGGGTTAGCAATCAGCCCCAGCATTTT. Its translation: CASSVGVSNQPQHF.

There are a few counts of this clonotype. The CDR3 region is CSARGASGLNEQFF. CDR3 nucleotide sequence: TGCAGTGCCAGGGGGGCTAGCGGACTAAATGAGCAGTTCTTC. The genes are TRBV20-1 and TRBJ2-1; D may be TRBD1 or TRBD2 (7 bases each). The CDR3 spans 14 residues. Trimming left V 6 bases short and J 7 bases short, with 19 bases between. Germline V gene data show CDR1 as DFQATT and CDR2 as SNEGSKA (reference sequence).

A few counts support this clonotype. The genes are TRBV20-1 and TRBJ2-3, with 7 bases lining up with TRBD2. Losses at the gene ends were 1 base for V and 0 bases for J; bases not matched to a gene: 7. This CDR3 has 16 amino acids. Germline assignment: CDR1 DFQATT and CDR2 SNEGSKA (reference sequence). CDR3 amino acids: CSARGRRRGSTDTQYF. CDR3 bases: TGCAGTGCTAGAGGACGGCGGCGGGGGAGCACAGATACGCAGTATTTT.

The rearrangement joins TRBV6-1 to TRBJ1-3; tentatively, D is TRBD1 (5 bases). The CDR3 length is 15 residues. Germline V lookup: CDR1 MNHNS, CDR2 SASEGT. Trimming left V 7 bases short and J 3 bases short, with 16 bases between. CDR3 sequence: CASTQVVDSGNTIYF. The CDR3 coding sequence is TGTGCCAGCACCCAGGTCGTCGACAGTGGAAACACCATATATTTT.

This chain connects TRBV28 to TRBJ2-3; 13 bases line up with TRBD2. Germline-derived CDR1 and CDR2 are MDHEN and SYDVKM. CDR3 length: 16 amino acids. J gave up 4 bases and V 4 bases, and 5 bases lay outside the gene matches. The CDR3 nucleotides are TGTGCCAGCAGTTCTTTCGGACTAGCGGGAGCAGATACGCAGTATTTT. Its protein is CASSSFGLAGADTQYF.

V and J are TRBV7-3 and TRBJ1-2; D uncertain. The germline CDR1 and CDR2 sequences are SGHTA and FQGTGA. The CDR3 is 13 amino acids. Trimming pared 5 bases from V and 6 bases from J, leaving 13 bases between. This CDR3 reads CASSIAWDHGYTF. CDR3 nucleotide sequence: TGTGCCAGCAGCATCGCCTGGGATCATGGCTACACCTTC. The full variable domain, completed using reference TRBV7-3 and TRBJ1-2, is GAGVSQTPSNKVTEKGKYVELRCDPISGHTALYWYRQSLGQGPEFLIYFQGTGAADDSGLPNDRFFAVRPEGSVSTLKIQRTERGDSAVYLCASSIAWDHGYTFGSGTRLTVV.

The CDR3 protein is CASSKPRQGGTDTQYF. CDR3 bases: TGTGCCAGTAGTAAACCCAGACAGGGGGGCACAGATACGCAGTATTTT. The chain carries TRBV19 and TRBJ2-3; 9 bases map to TRBD1. The CDR3 is made up of 16 amino acids. Trimming took 4 bases from V and 1 from J; bases not matched to a gene: 6. Looked up from germline, CDR1 is LNHDA and CDR2 is SQIVND (reference sequence).

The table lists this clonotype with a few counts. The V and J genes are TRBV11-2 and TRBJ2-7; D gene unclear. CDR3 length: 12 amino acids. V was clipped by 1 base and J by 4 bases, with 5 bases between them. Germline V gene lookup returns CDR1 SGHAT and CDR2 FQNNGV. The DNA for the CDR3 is TGTGCCAGCAGCTTAGGGTCGTACGAGCAGTACTTC. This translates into CASSLGSYEQYF.

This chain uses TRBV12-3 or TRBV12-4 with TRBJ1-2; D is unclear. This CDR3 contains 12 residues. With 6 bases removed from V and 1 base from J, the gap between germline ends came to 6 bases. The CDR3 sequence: CASSLVNYGYTF. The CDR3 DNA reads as TGTGCCAGCAGCCTAGTTAACTATGGCTACACCTTC.

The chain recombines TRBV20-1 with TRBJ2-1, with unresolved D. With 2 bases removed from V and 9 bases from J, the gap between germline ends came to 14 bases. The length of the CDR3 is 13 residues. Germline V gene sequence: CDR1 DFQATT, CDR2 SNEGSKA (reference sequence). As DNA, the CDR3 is TGCAGTGCTAGACGACTCGGAGTCCCTGAGCAGTTCTTC. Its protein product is CSARRLGVPEQFF.

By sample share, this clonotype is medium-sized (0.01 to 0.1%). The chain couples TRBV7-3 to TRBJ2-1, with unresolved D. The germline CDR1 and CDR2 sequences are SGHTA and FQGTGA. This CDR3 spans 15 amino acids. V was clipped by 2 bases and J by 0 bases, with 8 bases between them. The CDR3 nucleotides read TGTGCCAGCAGCTTAGGCCCAGGCTCCTACAATGAGCAGTTCTTC. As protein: CASSLGPGSYNEQFF.

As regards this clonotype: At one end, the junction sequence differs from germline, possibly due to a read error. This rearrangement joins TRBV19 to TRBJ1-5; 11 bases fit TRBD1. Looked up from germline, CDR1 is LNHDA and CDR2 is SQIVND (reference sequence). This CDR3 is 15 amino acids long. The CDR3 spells CASSMRTGGNQPQHF. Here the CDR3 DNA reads TGTGCCAGTAGCATGCGGACAGGGGGCAACCAGCCCCAGCATTTT.

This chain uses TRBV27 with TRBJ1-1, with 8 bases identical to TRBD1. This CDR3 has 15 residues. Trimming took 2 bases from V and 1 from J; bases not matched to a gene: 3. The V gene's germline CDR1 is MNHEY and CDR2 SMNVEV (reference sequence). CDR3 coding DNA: TGTGCCAGCAGTTTAATGGACAGGGCGAACACTGAAGCTTTCTTT. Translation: CASSLMDRANTEAFF.

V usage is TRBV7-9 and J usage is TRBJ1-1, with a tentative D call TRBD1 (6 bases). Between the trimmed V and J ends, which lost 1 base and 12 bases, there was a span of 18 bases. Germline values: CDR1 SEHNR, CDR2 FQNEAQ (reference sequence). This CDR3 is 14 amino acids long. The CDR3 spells CASSLGLTGPVPFF. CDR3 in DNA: TGTGCCAGCAGCTTAGGCCTAACAGGGCCCGTACCTTTCTTT.

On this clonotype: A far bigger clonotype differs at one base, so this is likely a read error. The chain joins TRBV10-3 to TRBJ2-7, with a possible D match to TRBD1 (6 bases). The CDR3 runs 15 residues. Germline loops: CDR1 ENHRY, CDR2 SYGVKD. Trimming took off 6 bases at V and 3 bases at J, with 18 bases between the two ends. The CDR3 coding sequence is TGTGCCATCAGACCTGGGGTAGGCAGGGGCTACGAGCAGTACTTC. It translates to CAIRPGVGRGYEQYF.

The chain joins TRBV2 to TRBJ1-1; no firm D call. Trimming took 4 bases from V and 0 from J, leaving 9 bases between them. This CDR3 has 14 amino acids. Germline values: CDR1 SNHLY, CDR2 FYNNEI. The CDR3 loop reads CASSVDQMNTEAFF. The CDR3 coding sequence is TGTGCCAGCAGTGTAGACCAGATGAACACTGAAGCTTTCTTT.